Listed below are T cell receptor beta chains from one sample, sequenced in a study of shared clonotypes between healthy human individuals. The data were produced by immunoSEQ multiplex PCR, yet TCRdb's version contains in-frame clones alone and is incomplete. The table records a few million clones, about 92% of them present only once. The sequencing sample was made of naive CD4+ T cells from PBMCs. All receptors derive from a man aged 18 to 35 in good health. Some clones in this sample may be carry-over from other donors' samples. CDR3s include the opening cysteine and the closing phenylalanine or tryptophan. Each record gives: D gene, clone size, J gene, V gene, CDR3 DNA, CDR3 protein. The D gene is left open where the match is weak. Only some rows state a clone size, as once, few, many or a class for expanded clones.

D gene: -; clone size: once; J gene: TRBJ1-5; V gene: TRBV6-5; CDR3 DNA: TGTGCCAGCGGAGGGCAGGGGTTCTATCAGCCCCAGCATTTT; CDR3 protein: CASGGQGFYQPQHF
D gene: -; clone size: once; J gene: TRBJ2-7; V gene: TRBV5-1; CDR3 DNA: TGCGCCAGCAGCAATGTTGAGACAGAGCAGTACTTC; CDR3 protein: CASSNVETEQYF
D gene: TRBD1; clone size: -; J gene: TRBJ1-1; V gene: TRBV10-2; CDR3 DNA: TGCGCCAGCAGGGACAGGGGGACTGAAGCTTTCTTT; CDR3 protein: CASRDRGTEAFF
D gene: TRBD1; clone size: -; J gene: TRBJ1-5; V gene: TRBV5-5; CDR3 DNA: TGTGCCAGCAGCTCCCTGGTTGGGACAGGCATTAAGCCCCAGCATTTT; CDR3 protein: CASSSLVGTGIKPQHF
D gene: TRBD1; clone size: once; J gene: TRBJ1-2; V gene: TRBV4-2; CDR3 DNA: TGTGCCAGCAGCCAAGATAGGGCAGGGGGGACTAACTATGGCTACACCTTC; CDR3 protein: CASSQDRAGGTNYGYTF
D gene: -; clone size: -; J gene: TRBJ2-5; V gene: TRBV7-2; CDR3 DNA: TGTGCCAGCAGGCTCACCATGGTAGAGACCCAGTACTTC; CDR3 protein: CASRLTMVETQYF
D gene: TRBD2; clone size: -; J gene: TRBJ2-3; V gene: TRBV5-4; CDR3 DNA: TGTGCCAGCAGCAAAACTAGCGACACAGATACGCAGTATTTT; CDR3 protein: CASSKTSDTDTQYF
D gene: -; clone size: -; J gene: TRBJ2-2; V gene: TRBV5-1; CDR3 DNA: TGCGCCAGCAGCACAAGACAGGACGACGAGGAGCTGTTTTTT; CDR3 protein: CASSTRQDDEELFF
D gene: -; clone size: -; J gene: TRBJ2-7; V gene: TRBV5-6; CDR3 DNA: TGTGCCAGCAGCTTGTATACAGGCTCCTACGAGCAGTACTTC; CDR3 protein: CASSLYTGSYEQYF
D gene: -; clone size: -; J gene: TRBJ2-7; V gene: TRBV6-6; CDR3 DNA: TGTGCCAGCAACGATCTTTTAACGGGCGAGCAGTACTTC; CDR3 protein: CASNDLLTGEQYF
D gene: TRBD2; clone size: -; J gene: TRBJ2-3; V gene: TRBV6-1; CDR3 DNA: TGTGCCAGCAGTGTAAGCGGGAGGGCCGTGAATACGCAGTATTTT; CDR3 protein: CASSVSGRAVNTQYF
D gene: TRBD2; clone size: -; J gene: TRBJ2-4; V gene: TRBV7-2; CDR3 DNA: TGTGCCAGCAGCTTAGTTGGGGGCCTAGCGGGAGGGTTCGAAAACATTCAGTACTTC; CDR3 protein: CASSLVGGLAGGFENIQYF
D gene: -; clone size: -; J gene: TRBJ2-2; V gene: TRBV18; CDR3 DNA: TGTGCCAGCTCACCACTCCAGAAGAACACCGGGGAGCTGTTTTTT; CDR3 protein: CASSPLQKNTGELFF
D gene: TRBD1; clone size: -; J gene: TRBJ1-3; V gene: TRBV7-2; CDR3 DNA: TGTGCCAGCAGCGTACAGGGGTCTGGAAACACCATATATTTT; CDR3 protein: CASSVQGSGNTIYF
D gene: TRBD2; clone size: -; J gene: TRBJ2-3; V gene: TRBV5-1; CDR3 DNA: TGCGCCAGCAGCTTGGCCCCACGGGGCGGGGGGGGCTATACGCAGTATTTT; CDR3 protein: CASSLAPRGGGGYTQYF
D gene: TRBD2; clone size: -; J gene: TRBJ2-7; V gene: TRBV28; CDR3 DNA: TGTGCCAGCAGTTCGAGCGGGAGGGGGGAGCAGTACTTC; CDR3 protein: CASSSSGRGEQYF
D gene: TRBD2; clone size: -; J gene: TRBJ2-1; V gene: TRBV19; CDR3 DNA: TGTGCCAGTAGCATGGGACTAGCGTCCTACAATGAGCAGTTCTTC; CDR3 protein: CASSMGLASYNEQFF
D gene: TRBD1; clone size: -; J gene: TRBJ2-7; V gene: TRBV28; CDR3 DNA: TGTGCCATCACCTCCTTCCGGGACAGCCCCTACGAGCAGTACTTC; CDR3 protein: CAITSFRDSPYEQYF
D gene: TRBD1; clone size: once; J gene: TRBJ1-1; V gene: TRBV28; CDR3 DNA: TGTGCCAGCAGTTCTCCCGGGACAGTGAACACTGAAGCTTTCTTT; CDR3 protein: CASSSPGTVNTEAFF
D gene: TRBD1; clone size: -; J gene: TRBJ1-1; V gene: TRBV28; CDR3 DNA: TGTGCCAGCGCGGAGAGGATGGGAGGGGGCTACACTGAAGCTTTCTTT; CDR3 protein: CASAERMGGGYTEAFF
D gene: TRBD2; clone size: once; J gene: TRBJ2-3; V gene: TRBV14; CDR3 DNA: TGTGCCAGCAGCCAATTGGGGACTAGCGCGAGCACAGATACGCAGTATTTT; CDR3 protein: CASSQLGTSASTDTQYF
D gene: -; clone size: once; J gene: TRBJ1-2; V gene: TRBV5-8; CDR3 DNA: TGTGCCAGCAGCTTGGGGGGGCGCGAGCCCTATGGCTACACCTTC; CDR3 protein: CASSLGGREPYGYTF
D gene: -; clone size: -; J gene: TRBJ2-7; V gene: TRBV5-1; CDR3 DNA: TGCGCCAGCAGCTCCACACCGGGGACGTCCTACGAGCAGTACTTC; CDR3 protein: CASSSTPGTSYEQYF
D gene: -; clone size: -; J gene: TRBJ1-4; V gene: TRBV15; CDR3 DNA: TGTGCCACCAGCCACGGTGTCGGAAAACTGTTTTTT; CDR3 protein: CATSHGVGKLFF
D gene: TRBD2; clone size: once; J gene: TRBJ2-5; V gene: TRBV18; CDR3 DNA: TGTGCCAGCTCGCCCCTAGCGGCGGACAAAGAGACCCAGTACTTC; CDR3 protein: CASSPLAADKETQYF
D gene: TRBD1; clone size: -; J gene: TRBJ1-2; V gene: TRBV6-5; CDR3 DNA: TGTGCCAGCAGTTACGAGGGGGCCCAGAACTATGGCTACACCTTC; CDR3 protein: CASSYEGAQNYGYTF
D gene: -; clone size: -; J gene: TRBJ2-1; V gene: TRBV27; CDR3 DNA: TGTGCCAGCAGTTTAAGGAATGAGCAGTTCTTC; CDR3 protein: CASSLRNEQFF
D gene: TRBD1; clone size: -; J gene: TRBJ1-2; V gene: TRBV7-9; CDR3 DNA: TGTGCCAGCAGCGATAAGGGGACAGGTGCCTATGGCTACACCTTC; CDR3 protein: CASSDKGTGAYGYTF